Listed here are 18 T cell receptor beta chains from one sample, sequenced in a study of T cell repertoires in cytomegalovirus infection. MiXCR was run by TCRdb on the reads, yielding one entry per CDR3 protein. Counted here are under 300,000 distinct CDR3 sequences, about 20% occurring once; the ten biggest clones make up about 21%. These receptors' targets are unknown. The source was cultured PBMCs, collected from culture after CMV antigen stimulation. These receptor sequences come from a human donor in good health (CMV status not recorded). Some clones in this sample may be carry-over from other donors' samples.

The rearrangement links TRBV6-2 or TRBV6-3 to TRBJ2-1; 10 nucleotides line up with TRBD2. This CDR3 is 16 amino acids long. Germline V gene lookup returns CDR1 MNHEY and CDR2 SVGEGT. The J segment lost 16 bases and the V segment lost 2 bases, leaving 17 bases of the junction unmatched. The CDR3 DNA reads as TGTGCCAGCAGTTACCAAGACGCTGGGCTAGCGGGAGTCTTATTCTTC. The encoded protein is CASSYQDAGLAGVLFF.

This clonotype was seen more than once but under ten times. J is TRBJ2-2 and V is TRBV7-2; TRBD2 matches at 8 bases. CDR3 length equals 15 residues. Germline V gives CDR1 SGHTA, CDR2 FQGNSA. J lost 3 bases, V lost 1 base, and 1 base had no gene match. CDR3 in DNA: TGTGCCAGCAGCTTAGTACTAGCGGACACCGGGGAGCTGTTTTTT. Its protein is CASSLVLADTGELFF.

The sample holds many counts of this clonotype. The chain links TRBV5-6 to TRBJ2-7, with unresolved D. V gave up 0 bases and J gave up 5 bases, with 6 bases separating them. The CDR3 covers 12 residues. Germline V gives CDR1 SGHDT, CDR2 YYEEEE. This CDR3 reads CASSLDSDEQYF. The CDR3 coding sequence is TGTGCCAGCAGCTTGGATAGTGACGAGCAGTACTTC.

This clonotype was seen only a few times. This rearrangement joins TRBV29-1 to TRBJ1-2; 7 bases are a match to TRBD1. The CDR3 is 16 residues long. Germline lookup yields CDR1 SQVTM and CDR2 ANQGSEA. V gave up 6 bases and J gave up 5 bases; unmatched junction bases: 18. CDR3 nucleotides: TGCAGCGTAAGAAGTGAGAGGGCCTCCAGGGGGTATGGCTACACCTTC. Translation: CSVRSERASRGYGYTF.

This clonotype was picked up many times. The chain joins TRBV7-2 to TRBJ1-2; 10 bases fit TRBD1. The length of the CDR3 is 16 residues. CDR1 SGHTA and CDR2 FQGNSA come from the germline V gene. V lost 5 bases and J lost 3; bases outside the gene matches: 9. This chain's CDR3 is CASSRTTGGADYGYTF. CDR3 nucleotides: TGTGCCAGCAGCCGAACGACAGGGGGCGCTGACTATGGCTACACCTTC.

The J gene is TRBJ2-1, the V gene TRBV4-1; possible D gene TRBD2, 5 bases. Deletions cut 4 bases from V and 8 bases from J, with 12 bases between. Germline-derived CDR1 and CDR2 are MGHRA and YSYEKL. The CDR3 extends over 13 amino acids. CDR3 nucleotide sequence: TGCGCCAGCAGCCTTCAGTCGGGGTATGAGCAGTTCTTC. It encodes CASSLQSGYEQFF.

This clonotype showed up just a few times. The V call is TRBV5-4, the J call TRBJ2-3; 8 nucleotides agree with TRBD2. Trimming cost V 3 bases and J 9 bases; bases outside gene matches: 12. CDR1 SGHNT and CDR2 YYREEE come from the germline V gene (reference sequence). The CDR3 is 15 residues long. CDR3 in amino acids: CASSSPGLDIGTQYF. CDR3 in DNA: TGTGCCAGCAGCTCACCGGGACTAGACATTGGGACGCAGTATTTT. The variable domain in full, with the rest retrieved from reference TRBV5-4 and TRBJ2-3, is ETGVTQSPTHLIKTRGQQVTLRCSSQSGHNTVSWYQQALGQGPQFIFQYYREEENGRGNFPPRFSGLQFPNYSSELNVNALELDDSALYLCASSSPGLDIGTQYFGPGTRLTVL.

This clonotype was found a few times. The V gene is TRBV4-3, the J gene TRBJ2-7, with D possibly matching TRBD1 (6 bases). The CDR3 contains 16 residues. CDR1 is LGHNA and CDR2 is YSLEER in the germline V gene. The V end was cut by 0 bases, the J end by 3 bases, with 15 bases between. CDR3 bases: TGCGCCAGCAGCCAAGATCTAAGGGACATCCGCTACGAGCAGTACTTC. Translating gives CASSQDLRDIRYEQYF.

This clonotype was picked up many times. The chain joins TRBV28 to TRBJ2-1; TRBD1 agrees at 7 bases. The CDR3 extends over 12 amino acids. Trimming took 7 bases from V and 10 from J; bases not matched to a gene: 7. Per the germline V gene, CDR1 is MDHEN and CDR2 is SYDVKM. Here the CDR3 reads CASTSWTGEQFF. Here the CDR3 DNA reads TGTGCCAGCACCTCGTGGACAGGCGAGCAGTTCTTC.

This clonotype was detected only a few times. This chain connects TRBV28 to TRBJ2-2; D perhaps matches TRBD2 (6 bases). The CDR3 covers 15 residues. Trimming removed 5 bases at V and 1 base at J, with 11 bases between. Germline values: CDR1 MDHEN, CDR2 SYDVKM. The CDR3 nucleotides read TGTGCCAGCAGTGATTCGGGGGAGAACACCGGGGAGCTGTTTTTT. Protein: CASSDSGENTGELFF.

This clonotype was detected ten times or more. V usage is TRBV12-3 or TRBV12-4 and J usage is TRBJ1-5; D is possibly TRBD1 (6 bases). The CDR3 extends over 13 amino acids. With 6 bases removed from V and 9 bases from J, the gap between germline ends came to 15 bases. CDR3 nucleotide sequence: TGTGCCAGCAGGATCAGGGAAGGGGGGCCCCAGCATTTT. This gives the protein CASRIREGGPQHF.

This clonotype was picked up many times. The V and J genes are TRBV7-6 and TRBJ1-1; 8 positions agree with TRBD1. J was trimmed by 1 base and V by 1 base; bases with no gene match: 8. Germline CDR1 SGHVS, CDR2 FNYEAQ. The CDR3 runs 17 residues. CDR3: CASSLVARGLSNTEAFF. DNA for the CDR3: TGTGCCAGCAGCTTAGTCGCCAGGGGGCTTTCGAACACTGAAGCTTTCTTT.

The CDR3 loop is CSVKSGGYEQYF. The CDR3 DNA reads as TGCAGTGTTAAGAGTGGGGGCTACGAGCAGTACTTC. The chain uses TRBV20-1 and TRBJ2-7; D is tentatively TRBD1 or TRBD2 (5 bases each). This CDR3 is built from 12 residues. Per germline, CDR1 DFQATT and CDR2 SNEGSKA (reference sequence). Trimming pared 7 bases from V and 3 bases from J, leaving 13 bases between.

CDR3 amino acids: CASSPGLADLAFTDTQYF. CDR3 in DNA: TGTGCCAGCAGCCCTGGACTAGCTGACCTGGCCTTCACAGATACGCAGTATTTT. The rearrangement uses TRBV11-2 and TRBJ2-3; 8 bases match TRBD2. J gave up 2 bases and V 5 bases, and 15 bases lay outside the gene matches. The CDR3 sequence is 18 residues long. The germline V gene encodes CDR1 SGHAT and CDR2 FQNNGV. The full variable domain, rest sourced from reference TRBV11-2 and TRBJ2-3, is EAGVAQSPRYKIIEKRQSVAFWCNPISGHATLYWYQQILGQGPKLLIQFQNNGVVDDSQLPKDRFSAERLKGVDSTLKIQPAKLEDSAVYLCASSPGLADLAFTDTQYFGPGTRLTVL.

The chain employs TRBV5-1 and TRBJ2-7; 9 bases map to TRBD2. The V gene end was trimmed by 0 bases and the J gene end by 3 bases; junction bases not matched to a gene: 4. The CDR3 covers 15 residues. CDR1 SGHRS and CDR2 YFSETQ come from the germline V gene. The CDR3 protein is CASSLDSAGGYEQYF. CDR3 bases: TGCGCCAGCAGCTTGGATTCAGCGGGAGGCTACGAGCAGTACTTC.

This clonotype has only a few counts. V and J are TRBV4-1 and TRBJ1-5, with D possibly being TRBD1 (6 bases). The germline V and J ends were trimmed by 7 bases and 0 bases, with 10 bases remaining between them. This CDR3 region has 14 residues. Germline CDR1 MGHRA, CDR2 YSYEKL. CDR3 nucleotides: TGCGCCAGCAACAGGGATTATAGCAATCAGCCCCAGCATTTT. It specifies CASNRDYSNQPQHF.

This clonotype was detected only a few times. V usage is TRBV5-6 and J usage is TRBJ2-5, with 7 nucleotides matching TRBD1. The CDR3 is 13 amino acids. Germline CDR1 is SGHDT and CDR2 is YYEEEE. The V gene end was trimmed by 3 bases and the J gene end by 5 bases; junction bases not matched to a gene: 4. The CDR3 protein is CASSSLQGETQYF. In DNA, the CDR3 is TGTGCCAGCAGCTCGTTACAGGGGGAGACCCAGTACTTC.

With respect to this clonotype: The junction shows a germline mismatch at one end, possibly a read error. This CDR3 reads CASSLAPDQPQHF. The DNA for the CDR3 is TGTGCTAGCAGCTTAGCGCCCGATCAGCCCCAGCATTTT. This chain uses TRBV7-7 with TRBJ1-5; D is uncertain. The V gene's germline CDR1 is SSHAT and CDR2 FNYEAQ (reference sequence). This CDR3 contains 13 residues.